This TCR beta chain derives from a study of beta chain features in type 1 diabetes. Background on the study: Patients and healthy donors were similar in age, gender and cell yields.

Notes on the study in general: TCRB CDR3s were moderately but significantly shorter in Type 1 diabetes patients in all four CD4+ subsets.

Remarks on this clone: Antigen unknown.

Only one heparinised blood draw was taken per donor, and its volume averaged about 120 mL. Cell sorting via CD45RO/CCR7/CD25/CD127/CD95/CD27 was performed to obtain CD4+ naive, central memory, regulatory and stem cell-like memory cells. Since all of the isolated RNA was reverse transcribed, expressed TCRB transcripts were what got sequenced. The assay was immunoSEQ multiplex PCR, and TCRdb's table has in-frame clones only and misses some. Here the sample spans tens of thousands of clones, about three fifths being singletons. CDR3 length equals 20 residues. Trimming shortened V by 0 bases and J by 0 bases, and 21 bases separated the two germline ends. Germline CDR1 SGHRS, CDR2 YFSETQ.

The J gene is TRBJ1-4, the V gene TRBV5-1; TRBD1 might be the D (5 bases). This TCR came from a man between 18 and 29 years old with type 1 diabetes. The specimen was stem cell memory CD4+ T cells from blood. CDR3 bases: TGCGCCAGCAGCTTGGGTATAGGGGCGCGGAAAGTTGCAACTAATGAAAAACTGTTTTTT. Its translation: CASSLGIGARKVATNEKLFF.